Shown below are 10 T cell receptor beta chains from a single sample sequenced in a study of T cell repertoires in cytomegalovirus infection. No antigen is known for these receptors. TCRdb independently ran MiXCR on the reads; one entry per CDR3 protein. The data hold about 700,000 distinct CDR3 sequences, with approximately 33% observed a single time. The specimen was cultured PBMCs, collected from culture after CMV antigen stimulation. The origin of the receptors is a human donor in good health (CMV status not recorded). Some clones in this sample may be carry-over from other donors' samples.

J is TRBJ2-5 and V is TRBV6-6; TRBD1 matches at 7 bases. The CDR3 totals 14 residues. Trimming took 6 bases from V and 4 from J; bases not matched to a gene: 8. Germline loops: CDR1 MNHNY, CDR2 SVGAGI (reference sequence). This CDR3 is CASSRTGSLETQYF. In DNA form, the CDR3 reads TGTGCCAGCAGCCGGACAGGCAGTTTAGAGACCCAGTACTTC.

The V call is TRBV5-1, the J call TRBJ1-1; D is ambiguous. From germline, CDR1 is SGHRS and CDR2 YFSETQ. The CDR3 is 14 amino acids. The V gene lost 4 bases and the J gene lost 2 bases, with 12 bases spanning the gap. The CDR3 sequence: CASSLLEGNTEAFF. The CDR3 DNA reads as TGCGCCAGCAGCCTTCTTGAGGGCAACACTGAAGCTTTCTTT.

The chain has TRBV2 and TRBJ2-1; 7 bases are a match to TRBD2. The trim removed 9 bases at V and 9 bases at J, leaving 8 bases unmatched. Germline V gene lookup returns CDR1 SNHLY and CDR2 FYNNEI. The CDR3 is made up of 12 amino acids. Written as DNA, the CDR3 is TGTGCCAGAAGGGGAGCGGGGCCTGAGCAGTTCTTC. Protein product: CARRGAGPEQFF.

The V call is TRBV19, the J call TRBJ1-6; D is perhaps TRBD1 (5 bases). Trimming left V 7 bases short and J 7 bases short, with 11 bases between. Germline CDR1 and CDR2: LNHDA and SQIVND (reference sequence). This CDR3 has 13 residues. The CDR3 DNA reads as TGTGCCAGTAACGCGCGGGGGAATTCACCCCTCCACTTT. This encodes CASNARGNSPLHF.

This clonotype was seen only a few times. This chain links TRBV4-1 with TRBJ2-3; 8 nucleotides match TRBD2. This CDR3 has 16 amino acids. After removal of 0 bases from V and 1 base from J, the junction contained 3 bases not matched to a gene. In germline, CDR1 is MGHRA, CDR2 YSYEKL. The CDR3 sequence is CASSQESGGGTDTQYF. CDR3 in DNA: TGCGCCAGCAGCCAAGAGAGCGGGGGAGGCACAGATACGCAGTATTTT.

This rearrangement joins TRBV7-9 to TRBJ1-3, with no clear D. CDR3 length: 12 amino acids. Germline assignment: CDR1 SEHNR and CDR2 FQNEAQ (reference sequence). V was trimmed by 1 base and J by 5 bases, leaving 3 bases between them. The CDR3: CASSLERNTIYF. The CDR3 DNA is TGTGCCAGCAGCTTAGAAAGAAACACCATATATTTT.

This clonotype has just a few counts. The rearrangement uses TRBV10-3 and TRBJ2-1; D is uncertain. The CDR3 has 14 amino acids. Germline V gene sequence: CDR1 ENHRY, CDR2 SYGVKD. Between the trimmed V and J ends, which lost 2 bases and 6 bases, there was a span of 11 bases. This CDR3 reads CAISERSLPNEQFF. As DNA, the CDR3 is TGTGCCATCAGTGAGCGGTCTCTACCCAATGAGCAGTTCTTC.

This clonotype was counted a single time. V and J are TRBV6-5 and TRBJ1-2; the match to TRBD1 covers 7 bases. J was trimmed by 4 bases and V by 0 bases; bases with no gene match: 8. Germline V gene sequence: CDR1 MNHEY, CDR2 SVGAGI. CDR3 size: 16 residues. In nucleotides, the CDR3 is TGTGCCAGCAGTTACTCGAATTTACAGGGGAGCTATGGCTACACCTTC. It is translated as CASSYSNLQGSYGYTF.

The V gene is TRBV7-8, the J gene TRBJ1-1; 7 nucleotides align to TRBD1. The CDR3 runs 15 residues. The germline V gene encodes CDR1 SGHVS and CDR2 FQNEAQ. Germline trimming cut 3 bases from V and 0 bases from J; bases unmatched to any gene: 4. The CDR3 coding sequence is TGTGCCAGCAGCTTCCAGACAGGGATGAACACTGAAGCTTTCTTT. It translates to CASSFQTGMNTEAFF.

This chain joins TRBV25-1 and TRBJ2-7, with D unresolved. This CDR3 comprises 14 residues. V lost 6 bases and J 4 bases, leaving 16 bases between the germline ends. CDR1 and CDR2 from the germline V gene are MGHDK and SYGVNS. This CDR3 reads CASRASVPPYEQYF. For the CDR3, the DNA is TGTGCCAGCAGAGCCTCGGTCCCCCCTTACGAGCAGTACTTC.